The clone carrying this T cell receptor beta chain was found many times. Its antigen is not identified. This sample was included in a study of blood T cells in healthy people across ages. CDR1 and CDR2 (germline): SGHTA, FQGNSA. The CDR3 consists of 14 residues. The ends lost 3 bases at V and 8 bases at J; junction bases unmatched: 5. At least 5.5 micrograms of total RNA were extracted per sample. Study-wide points: Age advanced and TCR beta diversity per million T cells fell, roughly linearly. Researchers deemed the diversity estimates from one million T cells underestimates.

For the second PCR, which ran for 7 to 11 cycles, a sample-barcoded 5' primer and a J-beta primer mix were used. A template-switch adaptor with 12 random nucleotides tagged each cDNA molecule. TCRdb analysed the 5' RACE reads with MiXCR anew, one entry per CDR3 protein. The sample includes just under 900,000 distinct CDR3 sequences, under 35% of them seen just once. Sequencing input: blood. V and J are TRBV7-2 and TRBJ2-1, with 9 bases lining up with TRBD2. The receptor was isolated from a woman aged 80 or over in good health. The CDR3 protein is CASSFGGGAYEQFF. CDR3 nucleotide sequence: TGTGCCAGCAGCTTTGGCGGGGGGGCTTATGAGCAGTTCTTC. The full variable domain, completed using reference TRBV7-2 and TRBJ2-1, is GAGVSQSPSNKVTEKGKDVELRCDPISGHTALYWYRQSLGQGLEFLIYFQGNSAPDKSGLPSDRFSAERTGGSVSTLTIQRTQQEDSAVYLCASSFGGGAYEQFFGPGTRLTVL.